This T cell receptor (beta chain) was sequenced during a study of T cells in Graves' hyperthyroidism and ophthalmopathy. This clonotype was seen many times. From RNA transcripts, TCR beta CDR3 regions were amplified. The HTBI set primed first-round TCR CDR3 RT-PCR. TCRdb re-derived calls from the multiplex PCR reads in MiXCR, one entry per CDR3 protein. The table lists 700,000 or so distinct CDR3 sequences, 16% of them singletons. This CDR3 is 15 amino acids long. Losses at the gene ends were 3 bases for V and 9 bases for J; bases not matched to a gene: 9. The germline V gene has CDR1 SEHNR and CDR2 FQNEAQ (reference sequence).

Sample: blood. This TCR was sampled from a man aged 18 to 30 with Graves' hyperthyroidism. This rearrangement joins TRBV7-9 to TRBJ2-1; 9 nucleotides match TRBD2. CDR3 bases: TGTGCCAGCAGCTTTGCCATAGCGGGAGTTAGTGAGCAGTTCTTC. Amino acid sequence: CASSFAIAGVSEQFF.